The 26 T cell receptor beta chains below were found in one sample sequenced in a study of PD-L1 blockade in urothelial cancer. Time point specified: pretreatment peripheral blood. Profiling relied on immunoSEQ multiplex PCR, and the TCRdb table lists in-frame clones only, not all of them. Of approximately 94,000 clones listed, around 90% were seen once; the top ten hold 1.5% to 2.5%. Sequenced here: PBMCs, sampled around atezolizumab (anti-PD-L1) treatment. Receptors were obtained from a man in his sixties with urothelial cancer.

This chain links TRBV18 with TRBJ2-5; TRBD1 is a possible D gene (6 bases). The CDR3 totals 13 residues. Germline V lookup: CDR1 KGHSH, CDR2 LQKENI. The ends were cut back, 5 bases at V and 4 bases at J, with 11 bases in the middle. The CDR3 here is CASSNLRGETQYF. The CDR3 nucleotides are TGTGCCAGCTCAAACCTCAGGGGAGAGACCCAGTACTTC.

V is TRBV10-3 and J is TRBJ2-3, with 11 bases fitting TRBD2. The V gene end was trimmed by 8 bases and the J gene end by 4 bases; junction bases not matched to a gene: 14. This CDR3 contains 17 residues. Germline V gene data show CDR1 as ENHRY and CDR2 as SYGVKD. The CDR3, as DNA: TGTGCCATCTCCAGAACCACCACTAGCGGGGGCGCAGATACGCAGTATTTT. Protein: CAISRTTTSGGADTQYF.

The V call is TRBV6-5, the J call TRBJ2-1; 7 nucleotides match TRBD1. CDR3 length: 13 residues. V was clipped by 6 bases and J by 5 bases; unmatched bases: 4. The germline CDR1 and CDR2 sequences are MNHEY and SVGAGI. Written as DNA, the CDR3 is TGTGCCAGCAGCCCACAGGGGAACAATGAGCAGTTCTTC. Translated: CASSPQGNNEQFF.

The V gene is TRBV2, the J gene TRBJ2-7; 7 bases fit TRBD1. V shed 6 bases and J 2 bases; nucleotides not matched to a gene: 16. Germline V gene sequence: CDR1 SNHLY, CDR2 FYNNEI. There are 17 residues in the CDR3. For the CDR3, the DNA is TGTGCCAGCAGACCCCCCGTGCTGGGACAGCGGACCTACGAGCAGTACTTC. Encoded protein: CASRPPVLGQRTYEQYF.

This rearrangement joins TRBV19 to TRBJ1-1; TRBD1 matches at 8 bases. In germline, CDR1 is LNHDA, CDR2 SQIVND (reference sequence). The CDR3 sequence is 14 residues long. J gave up 0 bases and V 5 bases, and 2 bases lay outside the gene matches. CDR3 residues: CASSSTGVNTEAFF. The CDR3 DNA sequence: TGTGCCAGTAGTTCGACAGGGGTGAACACTGAAGCTTTCTTT.

V is TRBV5-4 and J is TRBJ1-4; 8 bases match TRBD1. The germline CDR1 and CDR2 sequences are SGHNT and YYREEE (reference sequence). The CDR3 is made up of 16 amino acids. Trimming at V came to 4 bases and at J to 0 bases, leaving 5 bases not matched to a gene. The CDR3 spells CASSNTGGTTNEKLFF. The CDR3 coding sequence is TGTGCCAGCAGCAACACAGGGGGGACAACTAATGAAAAACTGTTTTTT.

This sequence joins TRBV30 and TRBJ2-5, with TRBD2 matching over 10 bases. Per the germline V gene, CDR1 is GTSNPN and CDR2 is SVGIG (reference sequence). J lost 5 bases, V lost 1 base, and 7 bases had no gene match. This CDR3 is 15 amino acids long. The chain's CDR3 is CAWSGASGSRETQYF. CDR3 DNA: TGTGCCTGGAGTGGGGCTAGCGGGAGTCGGGAGACCCAGTACTTC. Supplemented by reference TRBV30 and TRBJ2-5, the full variable domain reads SQTIHQWPATLVQPVGSPLSLECTVEGTSNPNLYWYRQAAGRGLQLLFYSVGIGQISSEVPQNLSASRPQDRQFILSSKKLLLSDSGFYLCAWSGASGSRETQYFGPGTRLLVL.

The CDR3 nucleotides read TGTGCCAGCGGCTCCGGGGTCATGAACACTGAAGCTTTCTTT. Its protein product is CASGSGVMNTEAFF. The chain carries TRBV27 and TRBJ1-1; D call uncertain. Trimming removed 8 bases at V and 0 bases at J, with 13 bases between. CDR3 size: 14 residues. Germline CDR1 reads MNHEY; CDR2 reads SMNVEV (reference sequence).

This chain links TRBV5-4 with TRBJ2-2; 8 bases align to TRBD2. V lost 4 bases to trimming and J lost 3 bases; unmatched junction nucleotides: 8. CDR1 and CDR2 from the germline V gene are SGHNT and YYREEE (reference sequence). The CDR3 contains 16 residues. CDR3 loop: CASSPGAAGDTGELFF. The CDR3 nucleotides read TGTGCCAGCAGCCCGGGGGCAGCGGGGGACACCGGGGAGCTGTTTTTT.

V and J are TRBV5-1 and TRBJ1-2; a possible D gene is TRBD1 (5 bases). Trimming took 1 base from V and 5 from J, leaving 15 bases between them. The CDR3 runs 15 residues. Germline values: CDR1 SGHRS, CDR2 YFSETQ. As DNA, the CDR3 is TGCGCCAGCAGCTTGACGCAGGGCACTATATATGGCTACACCTTC. Translating gives CASSLTQGTIYGYTF.

The chain uses TRBV19 and TRBJ2-5, with 7 bases matching TRBD2. CDR1 is LNHDA and CDR2 is SQIVND in the germline V gene (reference sequence). This CDR3 is 14 amino acids long. Trimming at V came to 3 bases and at J to 5 bases, leaving 6 bases not matched to a gene. CDR3 DNA: TGTGCCAGTAGTATCGGGGGAGGGAGGGAGACCCAGTACTTC. Amino acid sequence: CASSIGGGRETQYF.

The chain employs TRBV7-3 and TRBJ2-1; 12 positions match TRBD2. CDR1 SGHTA and CDR2 FQGTGA come from the germline V gene. J was trimmed by 3 bases and V by 1 base; bases with no gene match: 7. The CDR3 contains 18 residues. CDR3 amino acids: CASSLKASGRVGYNEQFF. In DNA form, the CDR3 reads TGTGCCAGCAGCTTAAAGGCTAGCGGGAGGGTGGGCTACAATGAGCAGTTCTTC.

V and J are TRBV28 and TRBJ2-7; perhaps TRBD2 as D (6 bases). V lost 6 bases, J lost 5 bases, and 11 bases lay in between. The CDR3 runs 12 residues. Germline V gives CDR1 MDHEN, CDR2 SYDVKM. The DNA of the CDR3 is TGTGCCAGCAGATCGGGGGTGAACGAGCAGTACTTC. Amino acids: CASRSGVNEQYF.

The V and J genes are TRBV25-1 and TRBJ1-2; unclear D gene. CDR1 is MGHDK, CDR2 SYGVNS, per germline. Trimming stripped 1 base from V and 7 bases from J, with 16 bases between. There are 15 residues in the CDR3. CDR3 nucleotide sequence: TGTGCCAGCAGTGAATCCTTGGGGAGATTCTTTGGCTACACCTTC. Protein product: CASSESLGRFFGYTF.

The chain combines TRBV7-3 with TRBJ1-1; a weak D match, TRBD1 (6 bases). Germline V gene sequence: CDR1 SGHTA, CDR2 FQGTGA. The CDR3 totals 13 residues. The ends were cut back, 5 bases at V and 2 bases at J, with 9 bases in the middle. The CDR3 is CASSEQGNTEAFF. DNA for the CDR3: TGTGCCAGCAGCGAACAGGGCAACACTGAAGCTTTCTTT.

The chain links TRBV4-2 to TRBJ1-2; 7 nucleotides match TRBD1. The CDR3 contains 16 residues. The ends lost 2 bases at V and 3 bases at J; junction bases unmatched: 9. The germline gives CDR1 LGHNA, CDR2 YNFKEQ. The CDR3 sequence: CASSQPGQTIDYGYTF. The CDR3 DNA follows: TGTGCCAGCAGCCAACCGGGACAGACAATAGACTATGGCTACACCTTC.

The chain uses TRBV29-1 and TRBJ2-3, with D unclear. From germline, CDR1 is SQVTM and CDR2 ANQGSEA. The CDR3 has 10 amino acids. Trimming left V 6 bases short and J 3 bases short, with 4 bases between. The CDR3 DNA follows: TGCAGCGTCGGGACAGATACGCAGTATTTT. It specifies CSVGTDTQYF.

The rearrangement links TRBV5-6 to TRBJ1-2, with D perhaps TRBD1 (5 bases). Germline loops: CDR1 SGHDT, CDR2 YYEEEE. The CDR3 has 15 amino acids. V was clipped by 5 bases and J by 3 bases, with 17 bases between them. The chain's CDR3 is CASRTPGGRDYGYTF. The CDR3 DNA reads TGTGCCAGCAGGACGCCGGGGGGACGCGACTATGGCTACACCTTC.

J is TRBJ1-1 and V is TRBV5-4; no definite D call. The CDR3 runs 14 residues. Looked up from germline, CDR1 is SGHNT and CDR2 is YYREEE (reference sequence). Trimming stripped 6 bases from V and 2 bases from J, with 14 bases between. The CDR3 DNA reads as TGTGCCAGCATGAAGGCGGGTTTTAACACTGAAGCTTTCTTT. Translated: CASMKAGFNTEAFF.

The chain couples TRBV6-1 to TRBJ2-7; tentatively, D is TRBD2 (5 bases). The V end was cut by 1 base, the J end by 6 bases, with 10 bases between. From germline, CDR1 is MNHNS and CDR2 SASEGT. CDR3 size: 13 residues. As DNA, the CDR3 is TGTGCCAGCAGTGAAGGTGAGGGAACCGAGCAGTACTTC. Its protein product is CASSEGEGTEQYF.

The J gene is TRBJ1-1, the V gene TRBV28; D is unresolved. Trimming shortened V by 2 bases and J by 5 bases, and 6 bases separated the two germline ends. Germline V gives CDR1 MDHEN, CDR2 SYDVKM. This CDR3 contains 12 residues. CDR3 residues: CASSLRGTEAFF. CDR3 sequence (DNA): TGTGCCAGCAGTTTAAGAGGGACTGAAGCTTTCTTT.

The CDR3 sequence: CASSQSPDSSIQYF. CDR3 in DNA: TGTGCCAGCAGCCAATCGCCGGACTCCAGCATTCAGTACTTC. The chain has TRBV16 and TRBJ2-4, with TRBD2 as a possible D gene (5 bases). V was pared by 0 bases and J by 9 bases, with 12 bases between. Germline loops: CDR1 KGHSY, CDR2 FQNENV. This CDR3 has 14 amino acids.

V and J are TRBV6-1 and TRBJ1-2; 8 bases match TRBD1. V shed 1 base, J shed 6 bases, and the junction held 10 bases outside the gene matches. CDR3 length equals 16 residues. Germline-derived CDR1 and CDR2 are MNHNS and SASEGT. The DNA for the CDR3 is TGTGCCAGCAGTGAAGGTCGTACAGGGGGGGAGCATGGCTACACCTTC. This codes for CASSEGRTGGEHGYTF.

The rearrangement uses TRBV5-4 and TRBJ2-1; D call uncertain. The CDR3 totals 15 residues. CDR1 is SGHNT, CDR2 YYREEE, per germline (reference sequence). The V end was cut by 4 bases, the J end by 4 bases, with 15 bases between. The CDR3 protein is CASSTGGSLYNEQFF. CDR3 nucleotides: TGTGCCAGCAGCACGGGTGGATCCCTGTACAATGAGCAGTTCTTC. Full variable domain (outside the CDR3, taken from reference TRBV5-4 and TRBJ2-1): ETGVTQSPTHLIKTRGQQVTLRCSSQSGHNTVSWYQQALGQGPQFIFQYYREEENGRGNFPPRFSGLQFPNYSSELNVNALELDDSALYLCASSTGGSLYNEQFFGPGTRLTVL.

This chain connects TRBV7-9 to TRBJ1-4; 10 nucleotides line up with TRBD1. The ends lost 5 bases at V and 8 bases at J; junction bases unmatched: 5. The CDR3 is 14 residues long. The germline V gene encodes CDR1 SEHNR and CDR2 FQNEAQ (reference sequence). This chain's CDR3 is CASSRDRGREKLFF. In nucleotides, the CDR3 is TGTGCCAGCAGCAGGGACAGGGGAAGAGAAAAACTGTTTTTT. The variable domain in full, with the rest retrieved from reference TRBV7-9 and TRBJ1-4, is DTGVSQNPRHKITKRGQNVTFRCDPISEHNRLYWYRQTLGQGPEFLTYFQNEAQLEKSRLLSDRFSAERPKGSFSTLEIQRTEQGDSAMYLCASSRDRGREKLFFGSGTQLSVL.

The chain has TRBV29-1 and TRBJ2-1; D call uncertain. The germline gives CDR1 SQVTM, CDR2 ANQGSEA. CDR3 length: 13 amino acids. The V gene lost 4 bases and the J gene lost 0 bases, with 7 bases spanning the gap. The CDR3 region is CSVVVSSYNEQFF. In DNA form, the CDR3 reads TGCAGCGTTGTCGTCAGCTCCTACAATGAGCAGTTCTTC.